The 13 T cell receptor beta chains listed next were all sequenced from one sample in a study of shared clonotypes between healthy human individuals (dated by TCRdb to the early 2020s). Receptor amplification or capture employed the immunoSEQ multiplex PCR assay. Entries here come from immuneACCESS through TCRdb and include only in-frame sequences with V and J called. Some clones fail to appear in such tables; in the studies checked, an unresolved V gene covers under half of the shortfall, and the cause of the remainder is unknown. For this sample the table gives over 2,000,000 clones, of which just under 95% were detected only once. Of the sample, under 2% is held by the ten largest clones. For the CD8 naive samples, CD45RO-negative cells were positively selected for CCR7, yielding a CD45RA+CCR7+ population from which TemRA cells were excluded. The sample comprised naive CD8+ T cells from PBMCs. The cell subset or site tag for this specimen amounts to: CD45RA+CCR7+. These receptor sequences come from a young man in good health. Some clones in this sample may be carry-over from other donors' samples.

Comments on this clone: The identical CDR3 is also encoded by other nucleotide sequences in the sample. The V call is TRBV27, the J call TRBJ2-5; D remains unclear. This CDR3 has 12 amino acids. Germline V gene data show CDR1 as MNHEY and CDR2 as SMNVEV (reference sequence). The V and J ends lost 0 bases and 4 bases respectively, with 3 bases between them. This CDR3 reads CASSLSGETQYF. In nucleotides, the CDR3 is TGTGCCAGCAGTTTATCGGGAGAGACCCAGTACTTC.

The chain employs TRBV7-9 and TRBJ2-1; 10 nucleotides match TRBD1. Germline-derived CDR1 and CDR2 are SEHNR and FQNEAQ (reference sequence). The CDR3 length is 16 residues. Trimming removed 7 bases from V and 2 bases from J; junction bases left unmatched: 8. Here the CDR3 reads CASKTAGTGAYNEQFF. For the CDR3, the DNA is TGTGCCAGCAAAACGGCCGGGACAGGGGCCTACAATGAGCAGTTCTTC.

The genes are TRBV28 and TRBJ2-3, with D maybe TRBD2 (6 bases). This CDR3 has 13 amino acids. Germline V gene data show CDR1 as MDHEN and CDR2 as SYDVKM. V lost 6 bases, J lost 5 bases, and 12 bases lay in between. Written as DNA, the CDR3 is TGTGCCAGCAGCGGGAGAATAGAAGATACGCAGTATTTT. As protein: CASSGRIEDTQYF. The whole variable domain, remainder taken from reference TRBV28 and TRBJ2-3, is DVKVTQSSRYLVKRTGEKVFLECVQDMDHENMFWYRQDPGLGLRLIYFSYDVKMKEKGDIPEGYSVSREKKERFSLILESASTNQTSMYLCASSGRIEDTQYFGPGTRLTVL.

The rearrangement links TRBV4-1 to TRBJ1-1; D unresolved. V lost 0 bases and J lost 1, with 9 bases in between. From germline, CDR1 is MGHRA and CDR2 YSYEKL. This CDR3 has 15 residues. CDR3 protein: CASSQDWAGNTEAFF. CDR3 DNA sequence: TGCGCCAGCAGCCAAGATTGGGCGGGGAACACTGAAGCTTTCTTT.

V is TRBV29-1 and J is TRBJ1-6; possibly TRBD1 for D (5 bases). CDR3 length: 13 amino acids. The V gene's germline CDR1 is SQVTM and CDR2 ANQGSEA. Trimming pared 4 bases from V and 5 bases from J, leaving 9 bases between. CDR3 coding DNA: TGCAGCGTTGGGCAGGGAAATAATTCACCCCTCCACTTT. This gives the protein CSVGQGNNSPLHF.

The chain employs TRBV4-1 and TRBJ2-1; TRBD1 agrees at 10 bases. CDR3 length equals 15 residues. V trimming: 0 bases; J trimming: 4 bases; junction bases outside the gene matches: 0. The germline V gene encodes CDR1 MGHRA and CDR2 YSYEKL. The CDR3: CASSQEGQGYNEQFF. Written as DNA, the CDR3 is TGCGCCAGCAGCCAAGAGGGACAGGGGTACAATGAGCAGTTCTTC.

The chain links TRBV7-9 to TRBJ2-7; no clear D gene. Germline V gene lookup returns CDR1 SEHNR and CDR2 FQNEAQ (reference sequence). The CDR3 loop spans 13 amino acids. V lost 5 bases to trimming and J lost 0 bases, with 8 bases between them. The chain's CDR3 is CASSPNPSYEQYF. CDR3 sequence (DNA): TGTGCCAGCAGCCCTAATCCCTCCTACGAGCAGTACTTC.

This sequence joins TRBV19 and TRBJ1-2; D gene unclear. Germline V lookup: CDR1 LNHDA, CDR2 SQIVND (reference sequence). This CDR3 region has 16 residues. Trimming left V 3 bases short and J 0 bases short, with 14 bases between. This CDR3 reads CASSISRTHTNYGYTF. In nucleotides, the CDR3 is TGTGCCAGTAGTATTTCACGGACTCATACTAACTATGGCTACACCTTC.

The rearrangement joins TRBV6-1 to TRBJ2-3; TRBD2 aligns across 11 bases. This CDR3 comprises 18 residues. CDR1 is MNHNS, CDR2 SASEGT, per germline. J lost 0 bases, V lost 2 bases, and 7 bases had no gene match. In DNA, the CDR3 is TGTGCCAGCAGTGAATGGCTAGCGGGAGGCTCCAGCACAGATACGCAGTATTTT. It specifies CASSEWLAGGSSTDTQYF.

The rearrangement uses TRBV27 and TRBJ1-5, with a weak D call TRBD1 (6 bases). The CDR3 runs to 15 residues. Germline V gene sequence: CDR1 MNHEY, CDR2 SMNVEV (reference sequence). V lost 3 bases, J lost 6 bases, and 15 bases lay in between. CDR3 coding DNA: TGTGCCAGCAGTTTTAGTTGGGGGCGCGTTCAGCCCCAGCATTTT. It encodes CASSFSWGRVQPQHF.

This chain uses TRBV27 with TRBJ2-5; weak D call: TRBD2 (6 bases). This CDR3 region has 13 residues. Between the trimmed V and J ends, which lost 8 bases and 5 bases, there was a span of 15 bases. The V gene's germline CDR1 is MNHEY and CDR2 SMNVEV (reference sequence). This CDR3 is CASSSRGNETQYF. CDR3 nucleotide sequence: TGTGCCAGCTCCTCGCGCGGGAACGAGACCCAGTACTTC.

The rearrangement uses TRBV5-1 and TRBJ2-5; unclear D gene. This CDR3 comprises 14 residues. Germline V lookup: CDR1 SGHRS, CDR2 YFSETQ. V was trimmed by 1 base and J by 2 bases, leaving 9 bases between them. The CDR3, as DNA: TGCGCCAGCAGCTTGATGGGCAAACAAGAGACCCAGTACTTC. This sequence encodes CASSLMGKQETQYF.

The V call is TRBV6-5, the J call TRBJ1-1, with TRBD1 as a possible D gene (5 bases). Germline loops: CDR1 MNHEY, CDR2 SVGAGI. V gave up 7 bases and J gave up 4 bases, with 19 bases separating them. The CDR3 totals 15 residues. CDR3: CASNPHRSDGTEAFF. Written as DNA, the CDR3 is TGTGCCAGCAACCCCCACAGGAGCGATGGCACTGAAGCTTTCTTT.